The source of this T cell receptor beta chain is a study of spatial heterogeneity in lung cancer (dated by TCRdb to 2018 to 2020). For the wider study: Beta-chain transcripts were consistently detected in greater numbers than alpha-chain transcripts, which likely reflected higher beta-chain transcript abundance. In the raw uncorrected reads, each unique combination of TCR and UMI appeared more than ten times on average. The study quantitatively compared TCR alpha and beta repertoires across multiple tumor regions, matched nontumor lung and blood in non-small cell lung cancer. Nonsynonymous mutation counts, determined by whole-exome sequencing of tumor tissue, were related to features of the TCR repertoire. At surgery, both alpha and beta chains were TCR-sequenced in around 240 tumor regions, approximately 64 matched nontumor lung samples and a few dozen PBMC samples.

Libraries came from 5' RACE. These reads were obtained on a NextSeq 500. In the TCR library protocol, a unique molecular identifier was attached to each TCR cDNA molecule so that PCR and sequencing errors could be corrected. From the authors' description of their analysis: Decombinator tools were used for TCR identification, UMI-based error correction and CDR3 extraction. TCRs above a frequency of 2 per 1,000, corresponding to the top 1% of the tumor frequency distribution, were defined as expanded. Renyi diversity was computed with the R vegan package after each repertoire had been subsampled 100 times to 5,000 TCRs. CDR3 similarity networks were built from amino acid triplet string-kernel similarity, connecting CDR3s with pairwise similarity above 0.82. TCRdb reran the public reads through fastp at Q25 and MiXCR, keeping productive beta chains. One record per CDR3 amino acid sequence lists the most common genes and DNA. The V and J calls and clone size are TCRdb's, not the authors'. Within this sample are 10,000 to 15,000 distinct CDR3 sequences, with 3.9% of them counted one time only. The ten largest clones represent under 55% of the sample.

As for this clonotype: The target of this receptor is not known. Base quality data are lacking; no much larger clone is found one base away. Little can be read into the size of this beta chain, an off-target read in a library designed for alpha chains.

Inclusive of the bounding cysteine and phenylalanine, the CDR3 is 16 residues long. CDR3 DNA is the only sequence kept; it has 48 bases, read in frame from the first base. V is shortened by 7 bases, J by 2 bases, and the region joining them spans 19 bases. CDR1 and CDR2 are read off the germline V gene as SGHTA and FQGNSA. Explained via the paper, the time point label denotes: sample taken at primary tumor resection. Without any cell sorting, TCR sequencing was performed on whole RNA extracted either from tumor and nontumor lung tissue or from cryopreserved PBMC samples. The donors were 72 patients from the lung TRACERx cohort who had early-stage, untreated non-small cell lung cancer. Only patients for whom sufficient RNA was available from at least two tumor regions were selected for TCR sequencing. Study-wide findings and limitations: Ubiquitous expanded tumor TCRs were found in blood more often at tumor resection than at routine follow-up. Additional single-cell paired TCR alpha and beta sequencing was considered necessary to confirm, at a functional level, the hypothesis that regional TCRs recognize regional mutations.

The receptor comes from a male donor with early-stage non-small cell lung cancer. The chain employs TRBV7-2 and TRBJ2-3; D gene: possibly TRBD2, on 6 matching bases. The source material was PBMCs, sampled at surgery. The CDR3 sequence is CASKLDPGLYTDTQYF. The nucleotide sequence reads TGTGCCAGCAAACTCGACCCGGGACTCTACACAGATACGCAGTATTTT.